The 25 T cell receptor beta chains listed next were all sequenced from one sample in a study of blood T cells in healthy people across ages. Primers used in a second PCR of roughly 7 to 12 cycles were a sample-barcoded 5' primer and a J-beta primer mix. TCRdb re-called the 5' RACE reads through MiXCR, storing one row per CDR3 protein. The sample includes under 1,000,000 distinct CDR3 sequences, about 47% of them seen just once. The source material was blood. The receptor set was obtained from an elderly man in good health.

The V call is TRBV28, the J call TRBJ2-7, with D possibly TRBD1 on 6 matching bases. The ends were cut back, 7 bases at V and 0 bases at J, with 16 bases in the middle. Germline V gene data show CDR1 as MDHEN and CDR2 as SYDVKM. CDR3 length: 15 residues. The CDR3 DNA reads TGTGCCAGCACCCCTGGACAGACGTCCTCCTACGAGCAGTACTTC. It codes for CASTPGQTSSYEQYF.

The rearrangement joins TRBV6-1 to TRBJ1-1; the D gene is possibly TRBD1 (6 bases). Trimming shortened V by 1 base and J by 8 bases, and 14 bases separated the two germline ends. The germline CDR1 and CDR2 sequences are MNHNS and SASEGT. This CDR3 comprises 14 residues. The CDR3 DNA is TGTGCCAGCAGTGAAGGGGACACCCGACAGGAAGCTTTCTTT. Translating it yields CASSEGDTRQEAFF.

On this clonotype: A much bigger clone sits one base away, suggesting this may be a read error. CDR3 nucleotides: TGTGCCAGCAATTCTCGAGGGAATGAGCAGTACTTC. Protein: CASNSRGNEQYF. This chain uses TRBV2 with TRBJ2-1; a weak D match, TRBD2 (5 bases). The DNA end lines up better with TRBJ2-7; the J call may be wrong. The CDR3 extends over 12 amino acids. The germline gives CDR1 SNHLY, CDR2 FYNNEI.

V and J are TRBV29-1 and TRBJ2-4; 7 bases align to TRBD1. The end of the DNA fits TRBJ2-7 better, so the J call may be wrong. Germline V gives CDR1 SQVTM, CDR2 ANQGSEA. The CDR3 is 13 residues long. The CDR3 spells CSVYPGQSYEQYF. The CDR3 bases are TGCAGCGTTTACCCGGGACAGAGCTACGAGCAGTACTTC.

The rearrangement links TRBV2 to TRBJ2-7, with a possible D match to TRBD2 (6 bases). V lost 6 bases and J lost 0, with 9 bases in between. Germline V lookup: CDR1 SNHLY, CDR2 FYNNEI. The length of the CDR3 is 13 residues. Here the CDR3 DNA reads TGTGCCAGCAGGAGCGGGCCCTCCTACGAGCAGTACTTC. Translated, it gives CASRSGPSYEQYF.

The chain is built from TRBV15 and TRBJ2-4; 7 nucleotides line up with TRBD2. The J call is uncertain, as TRBJ2-5 better fits the DNA end. Germline CDR1 reads LNHNV; CDR2 reads YYDKDF (reference sequence). The CDR3 length is 11 residues. In DNA form, the CDR3 reads TGTGCCACCAGGCGGGAGGAGACCCAGTACTTC. Amino acid sequence: CATRREETQYF.

The rearrangement uses TRBV7-8 and TRBJ2-3, with D unresolved. Germline CDR1 reads SGHVS; CDR2 reads FQNEAQ. The CDR3 consists of 15 residues. Trimming removed 8 bases at V and 2 bases at J, with 17 bases between. CDR3 DNA sequence: TGTGCCAGCGGCCCCCGGTCAGCCGACACAGATACGCAGTATTTT. This encodes CASGPRSADTDTQYF.

The chain links TRBV25-1 to TRBJ1-5, with D possibly matching TRBD1 (5 bases). This CDR3 contains 14 residues. The V end lost 2 bases, the J end lost 3 bases, and 8 bases lay between the germline ends. The V gene's germline CDR1 is MGHDK and CDR2 SYGVNS. The CDR3 spells CASSEKGNNQPQHF. CDR3 coding DNA: TGTGCCAGCAGTGAAAAGGGGAACAATCAGCCCCAGCATTTT.

With regard to this clonotype: This could be a read error, since a much larger clone is one nucleotide away. This chain links TRBV18 with TRBJ2-1, with a possible D match to TRBD1 (6 bases). CDR3 length equals 15 residues. Germline CDR1 reads KGHSH; CDR2 reads LQKENI. Here the CDR3 DNA reads TGTGCCAGCTCCCCGGAGACAGGCGCCTACAATGGGCAGTTCTTC. Its protein is CASSPETGAYNGQFF.

The V call is TRBV7-8, the J call TRBJ2-7; D is perhaps TRBD1 (6 bases). The CDR3 consists of 15 residues. V was cut by 6 bases and J by 0 bases, with 15 bases left in between. CDR1 is SGHVS and CDR2 is FQNEAQ in the germline V gene. The CDR3 bases are TGTGCCAGCAGTGCAGAGCAGGGGTACTCCTACGAGCAGTACTTC. It is translated as CASSAEQGYSYEQYF.

J is TRBJ2-7 and V is TRBV25-1; weak D call: TRBD1 (5 bases). V lost 5 bases to trimming and J lost 6 bases, with 11 bases between them. From germline, CDR1 is MGHDK and CDR2 SYGVNS. This CDR3 is 12 amino acids long. The DNA for the CDR3 is TGTGCCAGCAGTTCAGGGATCGGCGAGCAGTACTTC. It translates to CASSSGIGEQYF.

The chain joins TRBV4-2 to TRBJ1-5, with D possibly TRBD1 on 5 matching bases. V was trimmed by 0 bases and J by 6 bases, leaving 12 bases between them. CDR3 length: 15 residues. The germline V gene encodes CDR1 LGHNA and CDR2 YNFKEQ. The CDR3 region is CASSQDGQGGQPQHF. The CDR3 DNA sequence: TGTGCCAGCAGCCAAGACGGGCAGGGAGGTCAGCCCCAGCATTTT.

The chain carries TRBV20-1 and TRBJ2-1; 8 bases fit TRBD2. This CDR3 is built from 15 residues. Germline CDR1 is DFQATT and CDR2 is SNEGSKA (reference sequence). J was trimmed by 7 bases and V by 1 base; bases with no gene match: 9. CDR3 coding DNA: TGCAGTGCTAGAGTTGTAGGGAGCGGGGGTAATGAGCAGTTCTTC. Its protein is CSARVVGSGGNEQFF.

The chain carries TRBV20-1 and TRBJ2-1; D might be TRBD1 (6 bases). This CDR3 is built from 15 residues. V lost 6 bases to trimming and J lost 1 base, with 16 bases between them. Germline V gives CDR1 DFQATT, CDR2 SNEGSKA (reference sequence). This CDR3 is CSARPDSRSYNEQFF. The CDR3 nucleotides read TGCAGTGCGAGACCGGACAGCCGTTCCTACAATGAGCAGTTCTTC.

This clonotype was seen a few times. The chain carries TRBV5-1 and TRBJ2-5, with D perhaps assigned TRBD1 or TRBD2 (6 bases each). The CDR3 spans 15 residues. Germline V lookup: CDR1 SGHRS, CDR2 YFSETQ. Trimming removed 4 bases at V and 5 bases at J, with 18 bases between. CDR3: CASSPGGGSRETQYF. As DNA, the CDR3 is TGCGCCAGCAGCCCAGGAGGGGGTTCAAGGGAGACCCAGTACTTC.

This clonotype was seen more than once but under ten times. The V gene is TRBV7-3, the J gene TRBJ2-3; 13 bases align to TRBD2. The CDR3 contains 17 residues. Germline V CDR1 and CDR2: SGHTA, FQGTGA. V lost 7 bases to trimming and J lost 1 base; unmatched junction nucleotides: 8. The CDR3 sequence: CASTERTSGSGTDTQYF. The CDR3, as DNA: TGTGCCAGCACCGAGCGGACTAGCGGGAGTGGCACAGATACGCAGTATTTT. The full variable domain, in which reference TRBV7-3 and TRBJ2-3 provide the parts outside the CDR3, is GAGVSQTPSNKVTEKGKYVELRCDPISGHTALYWYRQSLGQGPEFLIYFQGTGAADDSGLPNDRFFAVRPEGSVSTLKIQRTERGDSAVYLCASTERTSGSGTDTQYFGPGTRLTVL.

This chain links TRBV4-1 with TRBJ1-1; D is ambiguous. This CDR3 is 14 amino acids long. V lost 4 bases and J lost 2, with 11 bases in between. Looked up from germline, CDR1 is MGHRA and CDR2 is YSYEKL. For the CDR3, the DNA is TGCGCCAGCAGCCCACAGCGGGCCAACACTGAAGCTTTCTTT. The encoded protein is CASSPQRANTEAFF.

The chain joins TRBV6-1 to TRBJ2-1, with D possibly called TRBD1 or TRBD2 (5 bases each). The CDR3 is 16 amino acids. CDR1 MNHNS and CDR2 SASEGT come from the germline V gene. Between the trimmed V and J ends, which lost 6 bases and 1 base, there was a span of 16 bases. The CDR3: CASSQIAWGSYNEQFF. CDR3 coding DNA: TGTGCCAGCAGCCAAATAGCGTGGGGGTCCTACAATGAGCAGTTCTTC.

This clonotype was picked up a small number of times. This rearrangement joins TRBV6-2 or TRBV6-3 to TRBJ2-1; 10 positions agree with TRBD2. Trimming at V came to 5 bases and at J to 7 bases, leaving 14 bases not matched to a gene. CDR3 length: 17 amino acids. The germline V gene has CDR1 MNHEY and CDR2 SVGEGT. The CDR3 DNA reads as TGTGCCAGCAGTCTTCCGGGCTTTAGCGGGAGGACGAATGAGCAGTTCTTC. Translation gives CASSLPGFSGRTNEQFF.

V and J are TRBV12-3 or TRBV12-4 and TRBJ2-1; 11 bases match TRBD2. The CDR3 totals 16 residues. After removal of 7 bases from V and 4 bases from J, the junction contained 9 bases not matched to a gene. CDR3 amino acids: CASTPLGTSGYNEQFF. CDR3 DNA sequence: TGTGCCAGCACCCCTCTAGGGACTAGCGGATACAATGAGCAGTTCTTC.

This chain links TRBV5-1 with TRBJ2-5; 7 bases map to TRBD1. The J call may not be correct, given that the DNA end is closer to TRBJ2-7. The CDR3 contains 14 residues. Germline CDR1 is SGHRS and CDR2 is YFSETQ. In DNA form, the CDR3 reads TGCGCCAGCAGCCCCGGGACAGCAATCTACGAGCAGTACTTC. Its protein product is CASSPGTAIYEQYF.

CDR3 region: CASSPSTGTGNIQYF. The DNA of the CDR3 is TGTGCCAGCAGCCCGAGTACCGGGACAGGAAACATTCAGTACTTC. This chain connects TRBV7-2 to TRBJ2-4; 8 nucleotides align to TRBD1. Germline values: CDR1 SGHTA, CDR2 FQGNSA. The CDR3 runs 15 residues. The junction had 9 bases not matched to a gene; V was cut back by 5 bases and J by 6 bases.

This clonotype was seen more than once but under ten times. Here the CDR3 reads CSARPLAGGVETQYF. The CDR3 bases are TGCAGTGCTAGACCACTCGCGGGGGGTGTAGAGACCCAGTACTTC. V is TRBV20-1 and J is TRBJ2-7; 8 bases line up with TRBD2. The last part of the DNA fits TRBJ2-5 better; the J call may be wrong. CDR1 is DFQATT and CDR2 is SNEGSKA in the germline V gene (reference sequence). This CDR3 spans 15 amino acids.

This clonotype was detected many times. The CDR3 bases are TGTGCCAGCATCTCCGGGACTAGTGGTGGCACCGGGGAGCTGTTTTTT. Amino acid sequence: CASISGTSGGTGELFF. The rearrangement uses TRBV6-2 or TRBV6-3 and TRBJ2-2, with 8 bases identical to TRBD2. The CDR3 is 16 amino acids. Germline values: CDR1 MNHEY, CDR2 SVGEGT. Trimming took 7 bases from V and 4 from J; bases not matched to a gene: 11.

This clonotype was seen only once. Compared with germline, one end of the junction differs, possibly owing to a read error. This chain joins TRBV7-2 and TRBJ2-7, with D possibly being TRBD2 (6 bases). This CDR3 has 15 amino acids. In germline, CDR1 is SGHTA, CDR2 FQGNSA. DNA of the CDR3: TGTGCCGGCAGCCCCGGTAGCCTAGCGTCCTACGAGCAGTACTTC. This translates into CAGSPGSLASYEQYF.